This TCR beta chain was captured by sequencing in a study of T cell changes during pregnancy in multiple sclerosis. After removal of 5 bases from V and 5 bases from J, the junction contained 8 bases not matched to a gene. Germline CDR1 and CDR2: MNHNS and SASEGT. CDR3 size: 14 residues. Measured with immunoSEQ multiplex PCR; TCRdb has only the in-frame clones, and not every one. The sample has 45,000 or so clones; more than 90% are singletons. There are a few counts of this clone. The chain joins TRBV6-1 to TRBJ1-1, with 7 bases identical to TRBD1. The specimen was CD8+ T cells from peripheral blood mononuclear cells, collected after pregnancy. This sequence originates from a female donor with multiple sclerosis, enrolled in a pregnancy study. The DNA of the CDR3 is TGTGCCAGCAGTCCACGGGACAGCGGGACTGAAGCTTTCTTT. Translating gives CASSPRDSGTEAFF.